This T cell receptor beta chain appears in the sequencing data of a study of cytomegalovirus exposure and HLA in healthy donors. Study results and limitations: Earlier analysis yielded a pattern in which most TCR beta V segments were productive about 87% or about 30% of the time.

Notes on this clone: Its antigen is not identified.

It was with 60 Vbeta and 13 Jbeta primers that the PCR ran. Sequenced by immunoSEQ multiplex PCR; TCRdb stores in-frame clones only, minus some. The sample consists of around 190,000 clones, about three quarters of them appearing once. The TCR was taken from a man aged 40-55 years in good health and CMV-seronegative. The sequenced material came from PBMCs.

CDR3 coding DNA: TGTGCCAGCAGCTTAGACCGGACTAGCGCGTTTTACACCGGGGAGCTGTTTTTT. Translated: CASSLDRTSAFYTGELFF. V gene TRBV7-8 combines with J gene TRBJ2-2; 9 bases are a match to TRBD2. This CDR3 spans 18 amino acids. V was clipped by 1 base and J by 3 bases; unmatched bases: 9. Germline CDR1 and CDR2: SGHVS and FQNEAQ.